These T cell receptor beta chains were read from a single sample in a study of cytomegalovirus exposure and HLA in healthy donors. The assay was immunoSEQ multiplex PCR, and TCRdb's table has in-frame clones only and misses some. Of 120,000 or so clones in the sample, over 65% were seen once. Sequencing was performed on PBMCs. The source is a man aged 35 to 55 in good health and CMV-seropositive. Each CDR3 is given with its conserved first and last residue. The D gene is left open where the match is weak. Size is stated for part of the rows, as once, few or many counts, or as a class when the clone is expanded.

clone size	D gene	V gene	J gene	CDR3 protein	CDR3 DNA
-	-	TRBV7-6	TRBJ1-5	CASSLGAGQPQHF	TGTGCCAGCAGCTTAGGCGCGGGTCAGCCCCAGCATTTT
once	TRBD1	TRBV28	TRBJ2-5	CASTVRDRGQETQYF	TGTGCCAGCACCGTACGAGACAGGGGCCAAGAGACCCAGTACTTC
-	TRBD1	TRBV5-1	TRBJ2-3	CASGTGTDTQYF	TGCGCCAGCGGGACAGGCACAGATACGCAGTATTTT
-	-	TRBV14	TRBJ1-2	CASSPFRDSDYGYTF	TGTGCCAGCAGCCCCTTTCGTGACAGTGACTATGGCTACACCTTC
-	TRBD2	TRBV7-2	TRBJ2-3	CASSLQTSGVTDTQYF	TGTGCCAGCAGCTTACAGACTAGCGGGGTCACAGATACGCAGTATTTT
-	TRBD2	TRBV7-9	TRBJ2-5	CASSRLAGEETQYF	TGTGCCAGCAGCCGACTAGCGGGAGAAGAGACCCAGTACTTC
-	TRBD2	TRBV5-1	TRBJ2-2	CASSYGLAGVAGELFF	TGCGCCAGCAGCTACGGACTAGCGGGAGTGGCCGGGGAGCTGTTTTTT
-	TRBD2	TRBV5-1	TRBJ2-1	CASSSWGAGSRNEQFF	TGCGCCAGCAGCTCCTGGGGAGCGGGGAGTCGCAATGAGCAGTTCTTC
-	-	TRBV28	TRBJ1-2	CASNGPKGAGYTF	TGTGCCAGCAACGGCCCGAAAGGGGCTGGCTACACCTTC
-	-	TRBV5-1	TRBJ1-5	CASSWAGASNQPQHF	TGCGCCAGCAGCTGGGCAGGGGCGTCCAATCAGCCCCAGCATTTT
-	TRBD1	TRBV4-3	TRBJ2-2	CASSQKLTGGSGNTGELFF	TGCGCCAGCAGCCAGAAGCTGACAGGGGGCTCGGGGAACACCGGGGAGCTGTTTTTT